This T cell receptor (beta chain) was found in a study of Graves' ophthalmopathy and Graves' hyperthyroidism. The CDR3 runs 15 residues. Germline V gives CDR1 SGHDT, CDR2 YYEEEE. V lost 2 bases, J lost 6 bases, and 16 bases lay in between. From RNA, the CDR3 regions of TCR beta chains were amplified and sequenced. RT-PCR was first run with HTBI primers, then multiplex PCR in a second round. TCRdb reprocessed the multiplex PCR reads with MiXCR, giving one entry per CDR3 protein. The sample lists around 1,200,000 distinct CDR3 sequences, less than 45% seen once, with around 10% in the top ten. Patients were diagnosed from clinical symptoms, serum thyroxine, TRAb, thyroid ultrasound and orbital computed tomography.

Sequencing used peripheral blood or thyroid tissue (not recorded which). The rearrangement links TRBV5-6 to TRBJ2-3; D ambiguous. This sequence originates from an adult man with Graves' hyperthyroidism. The CDR3 DNA reads as TGTGCCAGCAGCTTTACAAAGGTGGCGGATGATACGCAGTATTTT. Amino acid sequence: CASSFTKVADDTQYF.